A single sample is the source of the 26 T cell receptor beta chains below, sequenced in a study of T cells after yellow fever vaccination. Via MiXCR, TCRdb re-called the 5' RACE reads, giving one row per CDR3 protein. The sample lists approximately 170,000 distinct CDR3 sequences, 8% to 13% occurring once. The sample here was CD8+ T cells sorted from PBMCs, taken 15 days after the yellow fever booster vaccination. The receptor source for this set is a man aged 18 to 35 who received the YFV17D yellow fever vaccine.

This clonotype was observed a few times. CDR3 sequence: CASSQGRGPNEQFF. The CDR3 coding sequence is TGTGCCAGCAGCCAAGGCAGGGGGCCCAATGAGCAGTTCTTC. This chain uses TRBV3-1 with TRBJ2-1; 8 bases are shared with TRBD1. V lost 1 base to trimming and J lost 6 bases; unmatched junction nucleotides: 2. Germline CDR1 reads LGHDT; CDR2 reads YNNKEL (reference sequence). CDR3 length: 14 amino acids.

This clonotype was recorded many times. The chain is built from TRBV7-2 and TRBJ2-3; 11 bases match TRBD2. The trim removed 3 bases at V and 4 bases at J, leaving 6 bases unmatched. CDR1 is SGHTA, CDR2 FQGNSA, per germline. There are 16 residues in the CDR3. The CDR3 reads CASSFISGGAPDTQYF. The CDR3, as DNA: TGTGCCAGCAGCTTTATTAGCGGGGGGGCCCCAGATACGCAGTATTTT.

At least ten counts were recorded for this clonotype. The V call is TRBV12-3 or TRBV12-4, the J call TRBJ1-4, with unresolved D. Trimming pared 6 bases from V and 5 bases from J, leaving 7 bases between. The CDR3 extends over 12 amino acids. The CDR3 DNA reads TGTGCCAGCAGCTTCGGGAATGAAAAACTGTTTTTT. Protein: CASSFGNEKLFF.

This chain connects TRBV12-3 or TRBV12-4 to TRBJ2-5; 8 bases match TRBD2. The V and J ends lost 4 bases and 1 base, in that order; junction bases with no gene match: 5. This CDR3 is 15 amino acids long. The DNA of the CDR3 is TGTGCCAGCAGTTGGACTAGCTCGTCCCAAGAGACCCAGTACTTC. Translated, it gives CASSWTSSSQETQYF.

In its sample, this clonotype was seen a few times. The chain is built from TRBV6-5 and TRBJ1-5; TRBD1 might be the D (5 bases). The CDR3 runs 13 residues. Trimming took 2 bases from V and 9 from J, leaving 11 bases between them. Germline loops: CDR1 MNHEY, CDR2 SVGAGI. The CDR3 bases are TGTGCCAGCAGTTACCGCCCCGGGGGGCCCCAGCATTTT. Amino acids: CASSYRPGGPQHF.

This clonotype has just a few counts. The chain has TRBV4-1 and TRBJ2-7; 7 positions match TRBD2. With V trimmed by 3 bases and J by 3 bases, 5 bases remained unmatched. Germline V gives CDR1 MGHRA, CDR2 YSYEKL. The CDR3 is 14 residues long. The CDR3 sequence: CASSQAPGGYEQYV. The CDR3 coding sequence is TGCGCCAGCAGCCAGGCGCCGGGGGGCTACGAGCAGTACGTC.

This clonotype was observed a few times. This chain uses TRBV7-9 with TRBJ2-1; D may correspond to TRBD1 or TRBD2 (6 bases each). V lost 4 bases, J lost 4 bases, and 20 bases lay in between. There are 17 residues in the CDR3. The V gene's germline CDR1 is SEHNR and CDR2 FQNEAQ (reference sequence). As DNA, the CDR3 is TGTGCCAGCAGCTCCCTCCTAGGAGGGGGAGATTACAATGAGCAGTTCTTC. It codes for CASSSLLGGGDYNEQFF.

The chain's CDR3 is CASSLVGQYNEQFF. The CDR3 DNA follows: TGTGCCAGCAGTTTAGTGGGACAGTACAATGAGCAGTTCTTC. The rearrangement links TRBV28 to TRBJ2-1; TRBD1 agrees at 7 bases. The germline V gene encodes CDR1 MDHEN and CDR2 SYDVKM. The V gene end was trimmed by 2 bases and the J gene end by 4 bases; junction bases not matched to a gene: 2. The CDR3 loop spans 14 amino acids.

This rearrangement joins TRBV4-3 to TRBJ1-4; TRBD1 aligns across 8 bases. Germline V CDR1 and CDR2: LGHNA, YSLEER. CDR3 size: 15 residues. V trimming: 0 bases; J trimming: 10 bases; junction bases outside the gene matches: 7. The CDR3 DNA reads TGCGCCAGCAGCCAAGATCGGGCAGGGGGCGGAAAACTGTTTTTT. This translates into CASSQDRAGGGKLFF.

This clonotype showed up just a few times. The chain employs TRBV12-3 or TRBV12-4 and TRBJ1-2, with 7 positions matching TRBD1. There are 18 residues in the CDR3. V lost 2 bases and J lost 3; bases outside the gene matches: 15. CDR3 region: CASSLPQGVTSVDYGYTF. In DNA, the CDR3 is TGTGCCAGCAGTTTACCCCAGGGGGTTACGAGCGTTGACTATGGCTACACCTTC.

There are a few counts of this clonotype. The chain carries TRBV6-2 or TRBV6-3 and TRBJ2-7, with 7 bases identical to TRBD2. CDR1 is MNHEY and CDR2 is SVGEGT in the germline V gene. The CDR3 spans 15 residues. With V trimmed by 2 bases and J by 2 bases, 6 bases remained unmatched. DNA for the CDR3: TGTGCCAGCAGTTACGAGGCGGGGGTTCCCTACGAGCAGTACTTC. This encodes CASSYEAGVPYEQYF.

The chain employs TRBV25-1 and TRBJ1-3; D gene unclear. V lost 3 bases to trimming and J lost 9 bases, with 6 bases between them. This CDR3 spans 11 amino acids. The V gene's germline CDR1 is MGHDK and CDR2 SYGVNS. The chain's CDR3 is CASSEGGTIYF. The CDR3, as DNA: TGTGCCAGCAGTGAGGGAGGCACCATATATTTT.

The chain couples TRBV29-1 to TRBJ2-7, with TRBD2 identical over 9 bases. The CDR3 has 13 amino acids. Per the germline V gene, CDR1 is SQVTM and CDR2 is ANQGSEA. CDR3 amino acids: CSVPGTSSDEQYV. CDR3 bases: TGCAGCGTCCCCGGGACTAGCTCCGACGAGCAGTACGTC.

The chain recombines TRBV5-1 with TRBJ1-1; 9 nucleotides agree with TRBD1. This CDR3 has 16 residues. In germline, CDR1 is SGHRS, CDR2 YFSETQ. The V segment lost 0 bases and the J segment 4 bases; nucleotides outside the gene matches: 7. CDR3 sequence (DNA): TGCGCCAGCAGCTTGGGTGTGGGGACAGGGACCACTGAAGCTTTCTTT. Translated, it gives CASSLGVGTGTTEAFF. Full variable domain (missing parts from reference TRBV5-1 and TRBJ1-1): KAGVTQTPRYLIKTRGQQVTLSCSPISGHRSVSWYQQTPGQGLQFLFEYFSETQRNKGNFPGRFSGRQFSNSRSEMNVSTLELGDSALYLCASSLGVGTGTTEAFFGQGTRLTVV.

This clonotype has more than one count but fewer than ten. The V and J genes are TRBV7-9 and TRBJ2-7; unclear D gene. Per germline, CDR1 SEHNR and CDR2 FQNEAQ (reference sequence). V dropped 2 bases and J dropped 2 bases, with 4 bases sitting between them. The CDR3 is 12 residues long. The CDR3 reads CASSLWPYEQYF. The CDR3 coding sequence is TGTGCCAGCAGCTTATGGCCCTACGAGCAGTACTTC.

This clonotype was counted ten times or more. The chain recombines TRBV6-5 with TRBJ2-7, with 12 bases aligning to TRBD1. Unmatched junction bases numbered 17, after V lost 5 bases and J lost 3 bases. The germline gives CDR1 MNHEY, CDR2 SVGAGI. This CDR3 has 19 residues. The CDR3 DNA follows: TGTGCCAGCAGTCCCGGGACAGGGGGCGAGGGGTTTCTAGTCTACGAGCAGTACTTC. Its protein product is CASSPGTGGEGFLVYEQYF.

This clonotype was found a few times. The chain uses TRBV9 and TRBJ2-5; D ambiguous. CDR1 is SGDLS, CDR2 YYNGEE, per germline. The CDR3 length is 14 residues. V lost 0 bases to trimming and J lost 2 bases, with 8 bases between them. Here the CDR3 DNA reads TGTGCCAGCAGCGTAGGGAGCAGACAAGAGACCCAGTACTTC. Residues: CASSVGSRQETQYF.

This clonotype was observed at least ten times. The rearrangement uses TRBV6-2 or TRBV6-3 and TRBJ1-5; possible D gene TRBD1, 5 bases. The germline CDR1 and CDR2 sequences are MNHEY and SVGEGT. CDR3 length: 15 residues. V lost 6 bases and J lost 2, with 14 bases in between. The CDR3 here is CASSWDDGGNQPQHF. The CDR3, as DNA: TGTGCCAGCAGCTGGGACGATGGGGGCAATCAGCCCCAGCATTTT.

The V and J genes are TRBV7-8 and TRBJ2-6; D is unresolved. The germline V and J ends were trimmed by 5 bases and 4 bases, with 9 bases remaining between them. The germline CDR1 and CDR2 sequences are SGHVS and FQNEAQ. The CDR3 runs 14 residues. For the CDR3, the DNA is TGTGCCAGCAGCACGTTTGGAGGGGCCAACGTCCTGACTTTC. It codes for CASSTFGGANVLTF. The complete variable domain, with remaining parts taken from reference TRBV7-8 and TRBJ2-6, reads GAGVSQSPRYKVAKRGQDVALRCDPISGHVSLFWYQQALGQGPEFLTYFQNEAQLDKSGLPSDRFFAERPEGSVSTLKIQRTQQEDSAVYLCASSTFGGANVLTFGAGSRLTVL.

The chain is built from TRBV27 and TRBJ1-5; perhaps TRBD1 as D (6 bases). CDR1 and CDR2 from the germline V gene are MNHEY and SMNVEV (reference sequence). Trimming stripped 2 bases from V and 7 bases from J, with 9 bases between. The length of the CDR3 is 13 residues. The CDR3 sequence is CASSLGGAQPQHF. CDR3 bases: TGTGCCAGCAGTTTAGGGGGGGCCCAGCCCCAGCATTTT.

This rearrangement joins TRBV28 to TRBJ1-5, with a weak D call TRBD1 (5 bases). V dropped 6 bases and J dropped 4 bases, with 10 bases sitting between them. The CDR3 length is 13 residues. The germline V gene has CDR1 MDHEN and CDR2 SYDVKM. DNA for the CDR3: TGTGCCAGCAGCCGGACACAAAATCAGCCCCAGCATTTT. As protein: CASSRTQNQPQHF.

The genes are TRBV20-1 and TRBJ1-5; tentative D call: TRBD1 (6 bases). Germline V gene sequence: CDR1 DFQATT, CDR2 SNEGSKA (reference sequence). With 0 bases removed from V and 3 bases from J, the gap between germline ends came to 15 bases. The CDR3 length is 16 residues. Here the CDR3 DNA reads TGCAGTGCTAGAGATCATGGGCAGGGGAACAATCAGCCCCAGCATTTT. This translates into CSARDHGQGNNQPQHF.

At least ten counts were recorded for this clonotype. This chain links TRBV5-5 with TRBJ1-1, with no clear D. V gave up 4 bases and J gave up 4 bases, with 17 bases separating them. Germline CDR1 reads SGHKS; CDR2 reads YYEKEE (reference sequence). This CDR3 is 15 amino acids long. In DNA, the CDR3 is TGTGCCAGCAGCCCTGGCCCTCCGGGTGGCACTGAAGCTTTCTTT. It encodes CASSPGPPGGTEAFF.

The table lists this clonotype with a few counts. The J gene is TRBJ2-7, the V gene TRBV12-3 or TRBV12-4, with TRBD1 matching over 7 bases. V lost 5 bases to trimming and J lost 1 base; unmatched junction nucleotides: 8. This CDR3 spans 15 amino acids. The CDR3 reads CASSLRPDRSYEQYF. The CDR3 bases are TGTGCCAGCAGTCTCCGACCGGACAGGTCCTACGAGCAGTACTTC.

This clonotype was picked up a small number of times. This rearrangement joins TRBV6-2 or TRBV6-3 to TRBJ1-2; D is possibly TRBD1 (5 bases). CDR1 is MNHEY, CDR2 SVGEGT, per germline. The germline V and J ends were trimmed by 2 bases and 8 bases, with 15 bases remaining between them. The CDR3 is 14 residues long. CDR3 sequence reads: CASSYPSRGRGYTF. DNA of the CDR3: TGTGCCAGCAGTTACCCTTCGAGGGGCCGAGGCTACACCTTC.

The chain has TRBV20-1 and TRBJ2-2, with 12 bases that match TRBD2. The CDR3 runs 16 residues. V was clipped by 1 base and J by 4 bases; unmatched bases: 4. CDR1 and CDR2 (germline): DFQATT, SNEGSKA (reference sequence). The CDR3 region has the DNA TGCAGTGCTAGAGGCGGACTAGCGGGGACCACCGGGGAGCTGTTTTTT. This gives the protein CSARGGLAGTTGELFF.